A single sample is the source of the 25 T cell receptor beta chains below, sequenced in a study of beta chain features in type 1 diabetes. The antigens for these receptors are not known. Expressed TCRB transcripts got sequenced, as all isolated RNA was reverse transcribed. TCRdb keeps only in-frame clones here, not all; method: immunoSEQ multiplex PCR. The sample lists 600,000 to 700,000 clones; over 10% were seen once. Study-level findings and limits: All four CD4+ subsets of Type 1 diabetes patients contained TCRB CDR3s that were moderately but significantly shorter.

Sequencing input: naive CD4+ T cells from blood. The receptors were gathered from a man aged 30-40 years with type 1 diabetes.

V usage is TRBV7-9 and J usage is TRBJ2-7, with 8 bases matching TRBD2. The CDR3 has 15 residues. The junction had 3 bases not matched to a gene; V was cut back by 0 bases and J by 2 bases. The germline V gene has CDR1 SEHNR and CDR2 FQNEAQ (reference sequence). For the CDR3, the DNA is TGTGCCAGCAGCTTAGCTAGCGGGGTTACCTACGAGCAGTACTTC. Its protein product is CASSLASGVTYEQYF.

J is TRBJ2-7 and V is TRBV7-9; D unresolved. Germline CDR1 and CDR2: SEHNR and FQNEAQ (reference sequence). Trimming removed 1 base from V and 6 bases from J, with 13 bases in between. This CDR3 has 14 residues. CDR3 in amino acids: CASSLDRAVSEQYF. DNA for the CDR3: TGTGCCAGCAGCTTAGACCGGGCAGTCAGCGAGCAGTACTTC.

V usage is TRBV2 and J usage is TRBJ1-2; D is uncertain. Germline V gene lookup returns CDR1 SNHLY and CDR2 FYNNEI. CDR3 size: 13 residues. The ends were cut back, 3 bases at V and 2 bases at J, with 7 bases in the middle. CDR3 bases: TGTGCCAGCAGTGACCCAGGAAACTATGGCTACACCTTC. Translated: CASSDPGNYGYTF. Looking up the rest from reference TRBV2 and TRBJ1-2 gives the full variable domain: EPEVTQTPSHQVTQMGQEVILRCVPISNHLYFYWYRQILGQKVEFLVSFYNNEISEKSEIFDDQFSVERPDGSNFTLKIRSTKLEDSAMYFCASSDPGNYGYTFGSGTRLTVV.

The chain recombines TRBV5-1 with TRBJ1-1, with 8 bases that match TRBD1. Germline V gives CDR1 SGHRS, CDR2 YFSETQ. This CDR3 spans 13 amino acids. V was clipped by 0 bases and J by 6 bases; unmatched bases: 1. The CDR3 loop is CASSLGQGPEAFF. The CDR3 nucleotides read TGCGCCAGCAGCTTGGGACAGGGGCCTGAAGCTTTCTTT.

In its sample, this clone was seen a few times. The DNA for the CDR3 is TGCGCCAGCAACCCCTCAGCTAGTTCAGCAGAGACCCAGTACTTC. Its translation: CASNPSASSAETQYF. The V and J genes are TRBV5-1 and TRBJ2-5; D gene uncertain. Germline CDR1 reads SGHRS; CDR2 reads YFSETQ. The CDR3 length is 15 residues. The V end was cut by 6 bases, the J end by 4 bases, with 19 bases between.

This clone was observed a handful of times. The CDR3 here is CASSLRRGGTYEQYF. The CDR3 DNA reads TGTGCCAGCAGCTTAAGACGGGGAGGCACGTACGAGCAGTACTTC. The chain uses TRBV7-9 and TRBJ2-7, with D possibly being TRBD2 (6 bases). Germline V gives CDR1 SEHNR, CDR2 FQNEAQ (reference sequence). The length of the CDR3 is 15 residues. V dropped 2 bases and J dropped 4 bases, with 15 bases sitting between them.

The CDR3 nucleotides are TGCAGCCCCAGGGTAGCGGGGTCACACACAGATACGCAGTATTTT. Translated: CSPRVAGSHTDTQYF. V usage is TRBV29-1 and J usage is TRBJ2-3; 8 bases agree with TRBD2. There are 15 residues in the CDR3. Germline CDR1 SQVTM, CDR2 ANQGSEA. The V segment lost 8 bases and the J segment 2 bases; nucleotides outside the gene matches: 12.

This clone was found a few times. This chain joins TRBV2 and TRBJ1-2, with TRBD1 as a possible D gene (5 bases). CDR1 SNHLY and CDR2 FYNNEI come from the germline V gene. CDR3 length: 14 residues. V was pared by 0 bases and J by 4 bases, with 9 bases between. The CDR3 bases are TGTGCCAGCAGTGAAGCGGGGGGTCCCTATGGCTACACCTTC. This translates into CASSEAGGPYGYTF.

The rearrangement joins TRBV11-1 to TRBJ1-4, with D unclear. Trimming took off 1 base at V and 8 bases at J, with 8 bases between the two ends. This CDR3 is 13 amino acids long. The germline CDR1 and CDR2 sequences are SGHAT and FQDESV (reference sequence). In nucleotides, the CDR3 is TGTGCCAGCAGCTTAGACTCACGAGAAAAACTGTTTTTT. Translation gives CASSLDSREKLFF.

CDR3 in DNA: TGTGCCACCAGCAGAGAGGTCTTCCCGACTTTTTACGAGCAGTACTTC. Translated, it gives CATSREVFPTFYEQYF. This chain joins TRBV15 and TRBJ2-7; no clear D. The V gene lost 0 bases and the J gene lost 4 bases, with 16 bases spanning the gap. CDR3 length: 16 residues. The germline CDR1 and CDR2 sequences are LNHNV and YYDKDF (reference sequence).

The CDR3, as DNA: TGTGCCAGTACAGGGCACGTTCTCGAGCACGAGCAGTACTTC. Translated: CASTGHVLEHEQYF. The J gene is TRBJ2-7, the V gene TRBV28; tentative D call: TRBD1 (6 bases). Germline V gene sequence: CDR1 MDHEN, CDR2 SYDVKM. V gave up 9 bases and J gave up 5 bases, with 20 bases separating them. The CDR3 has 14 amino acids.

In its sample, this clone was seen a few times. This chain joins TRBV10-3 and TRBJ1-2; D is unresolved. CDR1 and CDR2 from the germline V gene are ENHRY and SYGVKD. The CDR3 is made up of 12 amino acids. V lost 4 bases, J lost 5 bases, and 8 bases lay in between. The CDR3 coding sequence is TGTGCCATCAGTGGGACGGAGTATGGCTACACCTTC. Its translation: CAISGTEYGYTF.

The rearrangement uses TRBV14 and TRBJ1-1; D perhaps matches TRBD1 (5 bases). Per germline, CDR1 SGHDN and CDR2 FVKESK. The CDR3 runs 13 residues. V was trimmed by 3 bases and J by 10 bases, leaving 15 bases between them. The chain's CDR3 is CASSHDRRFRAFF. The CDR3 region has the DNA TGTGCCAGCAGCCACGACAGACGCTTTAGAGCTTTCTTT.

This clone was picked up many times. The genes are TRBV25-1 and TRBJ2-7; no clear D. Germline CDR1 reads MGHDK; CDR2 reads SYGVNS. The CDR3 length is 12 residues. Trimming stripped 5 bases from V and 2 bases from J, with 7 bases between. Written as DNA, the CDR3 is TGTGCCAGCAGTCCCACCACCTACGAGCAGTACTTC. Amino acid sequence: CASSPTTYEQYF.

The V and J genes are TRBV6-5 and TRBJ1-1; maybe TRBD1 (5 bases). The CDR3 covers 15 residues. CDR1 and CDR2 (germline): MNHEY, SVGAGI. V was pared by 4 bases and J by 0 bases, with 12 bases between. DNA of the CDR3: TGTGCCAGCAGTTGGCAGGGATCCATGAACACTGAAGCTTTCTTT. This gives the protein CASSWQGSMNTEAFF.

This clone occurred a few times. This chain uses TRBV4-2 with TRBJ2-7; TRBD2 is a possible D gene (6 bases). CDR1 and CDR2 from the germline V gene are LGHNA and YNFKEQ. Trimming stripped 0 bases from V and 3 bases from J, with 15 bases between. The CDR3 runs to 16 residues. The CDR3 is CASSQDEWRGSYEQYF. Here the CDR3 DNA reads TGTGCCAGCAGCCAAGATGAGTGGCGGGGCAGCTACGAGCAGTACTTC.

In its sample, this clone was seen a few times. V and J are TRBV6-5 and TRBJ2-6; D may correspond to TRBD1 or TRBD2 (5 bases each). V was shortened by 7 bases and J by 1 base, with 11 bases between the two germline ends. CDR1 MNHEY and CDR2 SVGAGI come from the germline V gene. The CDR3 extends over 15 amino acids. CDR3 nucleotide sequence: TGTGCCAGCAACAGTGAGGGGTCTGGGGCCAACGTCCTGACTTTC. Amino acid sequence: CASNSEGSGANVLTF.

The gene calls are TRBV10-3 and TRBJ2-7; 10 nucleotides line up with TRBD1. The length of the CDR3 is 18 residues. Germline V gene sequence: CDR1 ENHRY, CDR2 SYGVKD. With V trimmed by 6 bases and J by 4 bases, 18 bases remained unmatched. The CDR3 DNA is TGTGCCATCAGGGGGGACAGGGGATCGAAGGGAGGTGGTTACGAGCAGTACTTC. Amino acids: CAIRGDRGSKGGGYEQYF.

The J gene is TRBJ2-5, the V gene TRBV2; 8 positions agree with TRBD1. The trim removed 6 bases at V and 4 bases at J, leaving 1 base unmatched. The CDR3 loop spans 12 amino acids. The germline gives CDR1 SNHLY, CDR2 FYNNEI. The CDR3: CASSDRGETQYF. In DNA, the CDR3 is TGTGCCAGCAGCGACAGGGGAGAGACCCAGTACTTC. Supplemented by reference TRBV2 and TRBJ2-5, the full variable domain reads EPEVTQTPSHQVTQMGQEVILRCVPISNHLYFYWYRQILGQKVEFLVSFYNNEISEKSEIFDDQFSVERPDGSNFTLKIRSTKLEDSAMYFCASSDRGETQYFGPGTRLLVL.

This clone turned up a few times. The chain combines TRBV18 with TRBJ1-5; no reliable D call. The V end lost 3 bases, the J end lost 0 bases, and 9 bases lay between the germline ends. The V gene's germline CDR1 is KGHSH and CDR2 LQKENI. This CDR3 region has 15 residues. The CDR3 protein is CASSPSSGSNQPQHF. The CDR3 bases are TGTGCCAGCTCACCTTCCAGCGGTAGCAATCAGCCCCAGCATTTT.

This clone was picked up a small number of times. The chain employs TRBV19 and TRBJ2-5, with a tentative D call TRBD2 (6 bases). This CDR3 has 15 amino acids. Germline values: CDR1 LNHDA, CDR2 SQIVND (reference sequence). Trimming removed 5 bases at V and 5 bases at J, with 18 bases between. DNA of the CDR3: TGTGCCAGTAGTCCCGCACGTGGGGCGGGGGAGACCCAGTACTTC. The encoded protein is CASSPARGAGETQYF. Based on the CDR3 plus reference TRBV19 and TRBJ2-5, the full variable domain is DGGITQSPKYLFRKEGQNVTLSCEQNLNHDAMYWYRQDPGQGLRLIYYSQIVNDFQKGDIAEGYSVSREKKESFPLTVTSAQKNPTAFYLCASSPARGAGETQYFGPGTRLLVL.

The rearrangement joins TRBV6-4 to TRBJ1-6, with 7 bases fitting TRBD1. Germline trimming cut 2 bases from V and 9 bases from J; bases unmatched to any gene: 7. The germline V gene encodes CDR1 MRHNA and CDR2 SNTAGT. CDR3 length: 15 amino acids. DNA of the CDR3: TGTGCCAGCAGTGACCAGCCTACAGGGGTTTCACCCCTCCACTTT. The encoded protein is CASSDQPTGVSPLHF.

This clone was detected only a few times. The chain couples TRBV20-1 to TRBJ1-2; unclear D gene. V gave up 6 bases and J gave up 2 bases, with 7 bases separating them. Germline loops: CDR1 DFQATT, CDR2 SNEGSKA (reference sequence). This CDR3 comprises 11 residues. For the CDR3, the DNA is TGCAGTGCCGGGCGCAACTATGGCTACACCTTC. Amino acids: CSAGRNYGYTF.

The rearrangement uses TRBV4-2 and TRBJ2-6; no definite D call. Germline V gene data show CDR1 as LGHNA and CDR2 as YNFKEQ. Trimming stripped 0 bases from V and 7 bases from J, with 7 bases between. The CDR3 has 14 amino acids. The DNA for the CDR3 is TGTGCCAGCAGCCAAGAGGAGAGCGCCAACGTCCTGACTTTC. As protein: CASSQEESANVLTF.

The CDR3 DNA sequence: TGTGCCAGTGGACAGGGATGGACTCAGCCCCAGCATTTT. Translation: CASGQGWTQPQHF. The chain uses TRBV7-2 and TRBJ1-5; 8 nucleotides match TRBD1. V lost 9 bases, J lost 6 bases, and 7 bases stayed unmatched. CDR3 length: 13 amino acids. Germline V gives CDR1 SGHTA, CDR2 FQGNSA.